These 26 T cell receptor beta chains were sequenced from one sample in a study of cytomegalovirus exposure and HLA in healthy donors. The PCR was carried out with 60 Vbeta primers and 13 Jbeta primers. The method was immunoSEQ multiplex PCR; TCRdb's version includes in-frame clones alone and lacks a portion of them. The table lists roughly 200,000 clones, about nine tenths of them singletons, with 1% to 1.5% in the top ten. What was sequenced was PBMCs. These TCRs come from a man aged 25 to 40 in good health and CMV-seronegative.

In its sample, this clone was seen once. This chain links TRBV19 with TRBJ2-1; no reliable D call. CDR3 length: 13 residues. The V gene lost 2 bases and the J gene lost 1 base, with 3 bases spanning the gap. Germline CDR1 and CDR2: LNHDA and SQIVND (reference sequence). CDR3: CASSIRSYNEQFF. The DNA for the CDR3 is TGTGCCAGTAGTATACGGTCCTACAATGAGCAGTTCTTC.

This clone was observed a handful of times. The genes are TRBV30 and TRBJ1-2; TRBD1 agrees at 8 bases. CDR3 length equals 15 residues. V dropped 2 bases and J dropped 8; count of bases not matched to a gene: 13. Germline V gene sequence: CDR1 GTSNPN, CDR2 SVGIG (reference sequence). The CDR3 region has the DNA TGTGCCTGGAGTCCTCCAAGGACAGGGCAAAAAGGCTACACCTTC. Encoded protein: CAWSPPRTGQKGYTF.

This clone has more than one count but fewer than ten. The chain has TRBV5-4 and TRBJ2-2, with D uncertain. The CDR3 has 14 amino acids. With 3 bases removed from V and 1 base from J, the gap between germline ends came to 7 bases. Germline V CDR1 and CDR2: SGHNT, YYREEE (reference sequence). The CDR3 spells CASSSQLNTGELFF. CDR3 nucleotide sequence: TGTGCCAGCAGCTCACAGTTGAACACCGGGGAGCTGTTTTTT.

This clone was counted a few times. The chain has TRBV25-1 and TRBJ2-7; D perhaps matches TRBD1 (7 bases). V was clipped by 7 bases and J by 1 base, with 20 bases between them. The V gene's germline CDR1 is MGHDK and CDR2 SYGVNS. CDR3 length equals 16 residues. The CDR3 reads CASTPGGVAESYEQYF. As DNA, the CDR3 is TGTGCCAGCACCCCAGGGGGAGTAGCGGAATCCTACGAGCAGTACTTC.

This clone came up a few times. This sequence joins TRBV6-1 and TRBJ1-6; maybe TRBD1 (5 bases). The V and J ends lost 4 bases and 0 bases respectively, with 16 bases between them. Germline V gives CDR1 MNHNS, CDR2 SASEGT. This CDR3 is 18 amino acids long. CDR3: CASSGAAGRSSYNSPLHF. As DNA, the CDR3 is TGTGCCAGCAGTGGAGCGGCAGGGAGGAGCTCCTATAATTCACCCCTCCACTTT.

V gene TRBV6-5 combines with J gene TRBJ1-3, with D unresolved. The germline gives CDR1 MNHEY, CDR2 SVGAGI. The germline V and J ends were trimmed by 9 bases and 0 bases, with 9 bases remaining between them. The CDR3 covers 13 residues. Here the CDR3 reads CASRLLSGNTIYF. The CDR3 DNA follows: TGTGCCAGTCGTCTACTCTCTGGAAACACCATATATTTT.

The J gene is TRBJ2-2, the V gene TRBV27; D perhaps matches TRBD1 (6 bases). Germline values: CDR1 MNHEY, CDR2 SMNVEV (reference sequence). This CDR3 has 15 amino acids. V dropped 3 bases and J dropped 5 bases, with 13 bases sitting between them. CDR3 DNA: TGTGCCAGCAGTTTGTCACAGGGAGATACCGGGGAGCTGTTTTTT. It specifies CASSLSQGDTGELFF.

The rearrangement uses TRBV19 and TRBJ2-7, with TRBD1 matching 9 bases. The CDR3 is 15 residues long. V shed 5 bases, J shed 3 bases, and the junction held 8 bases outside the gene matches. The germline gives CDR1 LNHDA, CDR2 SQIVND (reference sequence). The CDR3 region has the DNA TGTGCCAGTAGTCCCTGGGGGACAGGGATCTACGAGCAGTACTTC. Translated, it gives CASSPWGTGIYEQYF.

This clone was recorded a few times. This chain uses TRBV18 with TRBJ2-7; possible D gene TRBD1, 5 bases. Germline CDR1 and CDR2: KGHSH and LQKENI. V lost 6 bases to trimming and J lost 4 bases, with 16 bases between them. The CDR3 consists of 14 residues. This chain's CDR3 is CASSELSRAYEQYF. In DNA form, the CDR3 reads TGTGCCAGCTCCGAATTATCCAGGGCGTACGAGCAGTACTTC.

V usage is TRBV5-1 and J usage is TRBJ1-4; TRBD1 aligns across 7 bases. The CDR3 loop spans 16 amino acids. The germline gives CDR1 SGHRS, CDR2 YFSETQ. Losses at the gene ends were 2 bases for V and 4 bases for J; bases not matched to a gene: 8. The CDR3 loop is CASSFRGQDYNEKLFF. Here the CDR3 DNA reads TGCGCCAGCAGCTTTAGGGGGCAGGATTATAATGAAAAACTGTTTTTT.

This chain uses TRBV2 with TRBJ2-3; TRBD2 matches at 9 bases. Germline CDR1 SNHLY, CDR2 FYNNEI. The CDR3 has 13 amino acids. The J segment lost 4 bases and the V segment lost 8 bases, leaving 4 bases of the junction unmatched. CDR3 protein: CASYSGSADTQYF. DNA of the CDR3: TGTGCCAGCTATAGCGGGAGCGCAGATACGCAGTATTTT.

The chain employs TRBV29-1 and TRBJ2-3; tentative D call: TRBD2 (6 bases). This CDR3 spans 16 amino acids. Germline V gene lookup returns CDR1 SQVTM and CDR2 ANQGSEA. Trimming removed 5 bases at V and 0 bases at J, with 18 bases between. Written as DNA, the CDR3 is TGCAGCGTTTTGTCGAGCGGGCTCTATAGCACAGATACGCAGTATTTT. Residues: CSVLSSGLYSTDTQYF.

The chain combines TRBV28 with TRBJ1-6; maybe TRBD1 (5 bases). The CDR3 consists of 15 residues. Deletions cut 8 bases from V and 7 bases from J, with 18 bases between. Germline V gene data show CDR1 as MDHEN and CDR2 as SYDVKM. Written as DNA, the CDR3 is TGTGCCAGCTCCAGGGTGCAGGTATTAAATTCACCCCTCCACTTT. It yields the protein CASSRVQVLNSPLHF.

V is TRBV5-5 and J is TRBJ1-5; D possibly corresponds to TRBD1 (5 bases). Deletions cut 4 bases from V and 8 bases from J, with 13 bases between. This CDR3 is built from 13 residues. Germline CDR1 reads SGHKS; CDR2 reads YYEKEE (reference sequence). CDR3 sequence reads: CASSATDLEPQHF. The CDR3 bases are TGTGCCAGCAGCGCGACAGATCTGGAGCCCCAGCATTTT.

This clone has a single count. This sequence joins TRBV6-1 and TRBJ1-1; TRBD1 matches 9 bases. Trimming at V came to 8 bases and at J to 2 bases, leaving 6 bases not matched to a gene. The CDR3 consists of 14 residues. Germline CDR1 and CDR2: MNHNS and SASEGT. The CDR3 region is CASAKDRGNTEAFF. CDR3 in DNA: TGTGCCAGCGCTAAGGACAGGGGAAACACTGAAGCTTTCTTT.

The chain uses TRBV18 and TRBJ1-5; weak D call: TRBD1 (6 bases). Trimming stripped 3 bases from V and 4 bases from J, with 19 bases between. The CDR3 runs 17 residues. Germline lookup yields CDR1 KGHSH and CDR2 LQKENI. This CDR3 is CASSPDRGQRRNQPQHF. The CDR3 DNA is TGTGCCAGCTCACCCGATAGAGGACAGAGGAGGAATCAGCCCCAGCATTTT. Full variable domain (rest looked up from reference TRBV18 and TRBJ1-5): NAGVMQNPRHLVRRRGQEARLRCSPMKGHSHVYWYRQLPEEGLKFMVYLQKENIIDESGMPKERFSAEFPKEGPSILRIQQVVRGDSAAYFCASSPDRGQRRNQPQHFGDGTRLSIL.

The genes are TRBV6-4 and TRBJ2-3, with 13 bases identical to TRBD2. The CDR3 is 15 amino acids. The V and J ends lost 6 bases and 4 bases, in that order; junction bases with no gene match: 4. From germline, CDR1 is MRHNA and CDR2 SNTAGT. CDR3 DNA: TGTGCCAGCAGCCGAGGACTAGCGGGGGCAGATACGCAGTATTTT. This gives the protein CASSRGLAGADTQYF.

A note on this clone: Compared with germline, one end of the junction differs, possibly owing to a read error. The chain recombines TRBV29-1 with TRBJ1-1; D not resolved. The V gene's germline CDR1 is SQVTM and CDR2 ANQGSEA. The CDR3 is made up of 9 amino acids. The CDR3 DNA reads TGCAGCGTTGAAGATGCAGGCGTCTTT. This translates into CSVEDAGVF.

The chain is built from TRBV9 and TRBJ2-7, with 10 positions matching TRBD1. V lost 0 bases, J lost 3 bases, and 6 bases stayed unmatched. The CDR3 runs to 16 residues. Germline CDR1 and CDR2: SGDLS and YYNGEE. CDR3 sequence: CASSVAVGTGVYEQYF. The CDR3, as DNA: TGTGCCAGCAGCGTAGCAGTAGGGACAGGGGTCTACGAGCAGTACTTC.

The rearrangement uses TRBV7-2 and TRBJ2-7; 9 bases agree with TRBD1. Germline values: CDR1 SGHTA, CDR2 FQGNSA. The CDR3 spans 16 residues. V was pared by 1 base and J by 3 bases, with 7 bases of the junction left unmatched. The CDR3 DNA sequence: TGTGCCAGCAGCTTAGGTCCCGACAGGGGGTTCTACGAGCAGTACTTC. Translated: CASSLGPDRGFYEQYF.

The rearrangement links TRBV18 to TRBJ1-4, with 9 bases identical to TRBD1. CDR3 length equals 15 residues. The germline V gene encodes CDR1 KGHSH and CDR2 LQKENI. With V trimmed by 0 bases and J by 8 bases, 4 bases remained unmatched. CDR3 amino acids: CASSPPGTGNEKLFF. The CDR3, as DNA: TGTGCCAGCTCACCACCCGGGACAGGGAACGAAAAACTGTTTTTT.

This sequence joins TRBV2 and TRBJ2-1; D is unclear. Germline CDR1 and CDR2: SNHLY and FYNNEI. The V and J ends lost 6 bases and 4 bases respectively, with 4 bases between them. The CDR3 spans 11 residues. The CDR3, as DNA: TGTGCCAGCAGCAATTACAATGAGCAGTTCTTC. Protein sequence: CASSNYNEQFF.

The V and J genes are TRBV5-8 and TRBJ2-5, with 10 positions matching TRBD2. This CDR3 is built from 17 residues. CDR1 SGHTS and CDR2 YDEGEE come from the germline V gene. The V gene end was trimmed by 1 base and the J gene end by 1 base; junction bases not matched to a gene: 7. This CDR3 reads CASSLRLAGDFQETQYF. The DNA for the CDR3 is TGTGCCAGCAGCTTGCGGCTAGCGGGGGATTTCCAAGAGACCCAGTACTTC.

The chain carries TRBV7-2 and TRBJ1-1, with D perhaps TRBD1 (5 bases). Germline V gives CDR1 SGHTA, CDR2 FQGNSA. With 0 bases removed from V and 8 bases from J, the gap between germline ends came to 7 bases. The CDR3 loop spans 12 amino acids. DNA of the CDR3: TGTGCCAGCAGCTTAGCGACAGCAGAAGCTTTCTTT. Protein sequence: CASSLATAEAFF.

This clone occurred once. The rearrangement joins TRBV12-5 to TRBJ2-2; D perhaps matches TRBD2 (5 bases). V gave up 3 bases and J gave up 3 bases, with 14 bases separating them. Germline CDR1 and CDR2: LGHNT and FRNRAP. CDR3 length: 16 residues. CDR3 nucleotide sequence: TGTGCTAGTGGTTTACTCCCTAACGGGGACACCGGGGAGCTGTTTTTT. Protein sequence: CASGLLPNGDTGELFF.

Here the CDR3 reads CASKTGSSYEQYF. CDR3 DNA sequence: TGTGCCAGCAAGACAGGATCCTCCTACGAGCAGTACTTC. The chain couples TRBV7-2 to TRBJ2-7; possibly TRBD1 for D (6 bases). Germline assignment: CDR1 SGHTA and CDR2 FQGNSA. V was shortened by 7 bases and J by 0 bases, with 10 bases between the two germline ends. The CDR3 is 13 residues long.